This TCR beta chain was sequenced during a study of T cells in Graves' hyperthyroidism and ophthalmopathy. Findings and caveats of the study: A model using 13 V-J features told ophthalmopathy apart from stable hyperthyroidism.

The CDR3 has 19 residues. The V segment lost 0 bases and the J segment 3 bases; nucleotides outside the gene matches: 16. Germline CDR1 and CDR2: DFQATT and SNEGSKA (reference sequence). About this clonotype itself: No antigen is known for it. A much bigger clone sits one base away, suggesting this may be a read error. The CDR3 end shows no conserved phenylalanine or tryptophan, and so a read error is likely.

TCR beta CDR3 regions were amplified from RNA. The HTBI primer set served for first-round RT-PCR of the TCR CDR3. TCRdb reprocessed the multiplex PCR reads via MiXCR and lists one record per CDR3 protein. The table includes about 300,000 distinct CDR3 sequences, approximately 15% detected once. The V and J genes are TRBV20-1 and TRBJ2-7; 11 nucleotides agree with TRBD2. The receptor comes from a man aged 30 to 39 with Graves' hyperthyroidism. The sequenced sample was blood. DNA for the CDR3: TGCAGTGCTAGAGAGGAACCGGGACTAGCGGCCCTGCGGGGCTACGAGCAGTACTAC. It is translated as CSAREEPGLAALRGYEQYY.